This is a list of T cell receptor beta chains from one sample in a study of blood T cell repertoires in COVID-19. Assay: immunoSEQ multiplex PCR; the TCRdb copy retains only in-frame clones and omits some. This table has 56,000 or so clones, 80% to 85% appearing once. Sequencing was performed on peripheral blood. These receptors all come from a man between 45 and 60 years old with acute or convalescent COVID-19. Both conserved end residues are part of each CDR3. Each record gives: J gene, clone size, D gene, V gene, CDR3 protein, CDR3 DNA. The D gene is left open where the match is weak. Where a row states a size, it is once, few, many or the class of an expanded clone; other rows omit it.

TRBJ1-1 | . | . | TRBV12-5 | CASGETQQGTEAFF | TGTGCTAGTGGTGAAACGCAACAGGGCACTGAAGCTTTCTTT
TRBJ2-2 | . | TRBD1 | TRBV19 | CASQRQGARGGNTGELFF | TGTGCCAGTCAAAGACAGGGGGCGCGAGGGGGAAACACCGGGGAGCTGTTTTTT
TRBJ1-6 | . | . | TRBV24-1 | CATSDLPAGRDWTPLHF | TGTGCCACCAGTGATTTGCCGGCTGGTCGGGATTGGACACCCCTCCACTTT
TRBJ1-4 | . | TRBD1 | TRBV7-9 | CASSPGQAGASEKLFF | TGTGCCAGCAGCCCGGGACAGGCAGGTGCAAGTGAAAAACTGTTTTTT
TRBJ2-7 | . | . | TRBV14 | CASSQDYSSYEQYF | TGTGCCAGCAGCCAAGATTACAGCTCCTACGAGCAGTACTTC
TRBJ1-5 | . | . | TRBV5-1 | CASRPDSSSNQPQHF | TGCGCCAGCAGACCGGACTCAAGTAGCAATCAGCCCCAGCATTTT
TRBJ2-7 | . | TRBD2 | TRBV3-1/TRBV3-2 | CASSQGLAVSYEQYF | TGTGCCAGCAGCCAAGGGCTAGCGGTCTCCTACGAGCAGTACTTC
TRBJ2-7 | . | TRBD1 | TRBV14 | CASSPRGPGTSYEQYF | TGTGCCAGCAGCCCCAGGGGGCCTGGGACATCCTACGAGCAGTACTTC
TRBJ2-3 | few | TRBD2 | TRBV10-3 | CAISGPGTSGSLGYTDTQYF | TGTGCCATCAGTGGCCCGGGAACTAGCGGGAGTTTGGGCTACACAGATACGCAGTATTTT
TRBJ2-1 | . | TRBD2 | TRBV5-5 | CASRRVLAGLNEQFF | TGTGCCAGCCGACGTGTTCTAGCGGGGCTCAATGAGCAGTTCTTC
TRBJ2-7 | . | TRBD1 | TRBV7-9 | CASSSRDRGNPYEQYF | TGTGCCAGCAGCTCCCGGGACAGGGGAAACCCCTACGAGCAGTACTTC
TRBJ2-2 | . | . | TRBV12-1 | CASSPRGTGELFF | TGTGCCAGCAGCCCCAGGGGTACCGGGGAGCTGTTTTTT
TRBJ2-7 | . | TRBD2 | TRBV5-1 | CASSLGLASDSEQYF | TGCGCCAGCAGCTTGGGACTAGCGTCAGATAGCGAGCAGTACTTC
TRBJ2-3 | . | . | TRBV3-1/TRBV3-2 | CASSQQGSTDTQYF | TGTGCCAGCAGCCAACAGGGGAGCACAGATACGCAGTATTTT
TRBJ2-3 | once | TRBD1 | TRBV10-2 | CASSELQGWQYF | TGCGCCAGCAGTGAGCTACAGGGGTGGCAGTATTTT
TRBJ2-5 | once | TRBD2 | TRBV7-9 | CASSSPGLAGRTQYF | TGTGCCAGCAGCTCCCCGGGACTAGCGGGCCGTACCCAGTACTTC
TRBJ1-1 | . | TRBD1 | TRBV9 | CASSAGQGAGKAFF | TGTGCCAGCAGCGCCGGACAGGGGGCCGGGAAAGCTTTCTTT
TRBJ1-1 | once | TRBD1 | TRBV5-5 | CASSLDRGPSGAEAFF | TGTGCCAGCAGCTTGGACAGGGGCCCATCTGGGGCTGAAGCTTTCTTT
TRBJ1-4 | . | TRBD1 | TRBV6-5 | CASSYTTGGNEKLFF | TGTGCCAGCAGTTACACTACAGGGGGAAACGAAAAACTGTTTTTT
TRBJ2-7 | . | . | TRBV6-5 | CASRGRAHEQYF | TGTGCCAGCAGAGGCAGGGCCCACGAGCAGTACTTC
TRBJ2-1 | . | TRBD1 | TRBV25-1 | CASSRTGSSYNEQFF | TGTGCCAGCAGTCGGACAGGGAGCTCCTACAATGAGCAGTTCTTC
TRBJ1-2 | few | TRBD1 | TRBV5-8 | CASSFGQGRDYGYTF | TGTGCCAGCAGCTTCGGACAGGGGAGGGACTATGGCTACACCTTC
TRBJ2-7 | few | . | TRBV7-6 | CASSLGERYEQYF | TGTGCCAGCAGCTTAGGCGAGCGATACGAGCAGTACTTC
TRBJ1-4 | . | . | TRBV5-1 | CASSSEGGFNEKLFF | TGCGCCAGCAGCTCCGAAGGGGGTTTTAATGAAAAACTGTTTTTT
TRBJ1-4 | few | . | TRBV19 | CASSPTRSEGKLFF | TGTGCCAGTAGCCCGACACGGTCCGAGGGAAAACTGTTTTTT
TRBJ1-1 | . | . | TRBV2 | CASKVEGENTEAFF | TGTGCCAGCAAAGTCGAGGGGGAGAACACTGAAGCTTTCTTT
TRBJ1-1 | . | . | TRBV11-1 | CASIGQMNTEAFF | TGTGCCAGCATCGGACAAATGAACACTGAAGCTTTCTTT
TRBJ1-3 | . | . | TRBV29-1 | CSVAISGNTIYF | TGCAGCGTAGCCATCTCTGGAAACACCATATATTTT
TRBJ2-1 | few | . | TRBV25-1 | CASSLTGRENNEQFF | TGTGCCAGCAGTCTAACAGGGAGAGAGAACAATGAGCAGTTCTTC
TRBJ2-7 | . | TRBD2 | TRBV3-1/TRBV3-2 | CASSRTSGSYEQYF | TGTGCCAGCAGCCGGACTAGCGGCAGCTACGAGCAGTACTTC
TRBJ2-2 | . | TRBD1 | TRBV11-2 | CASSSGQGALNTGELFF | TGTGCCAGCAGCTCAGGACAGGGGGCTCTAAACACCGGGGAGCTGTTTTTT
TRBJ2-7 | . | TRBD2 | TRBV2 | CASRVTGGEGSYEQYF | TGTGCCAGCAGGGTCACGGGGGGGGAAGGCTCCTACGAGCAGTACTTC
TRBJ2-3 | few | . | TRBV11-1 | CASSLNSDTQYF | TGTGCCAGCAGCTTAAACTCAGATACGCAGTATTTT
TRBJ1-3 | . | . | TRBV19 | CASSRQAAHTIYF | TGTGCCAGTAGCCGACAGGCGGCTCACACCATATATTTT
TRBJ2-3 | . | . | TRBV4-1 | CASSQVNGGIGDTQYF | TGCGCCAGCAGCCAAGTTAACGGAGGGATTGGGGATACGCAGTATTTT
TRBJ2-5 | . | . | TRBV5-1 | CASSWVSGRQETQYF | TGCGCCAGCAGCTGGGTGTCGGGGAGACAAGAGACCCAGTACTTC
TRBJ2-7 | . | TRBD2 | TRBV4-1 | CASSQDQGASGYEQYF | TGCGCCAGCAGCCAAGATCAGGGAGCTAGCGGGTACGAGCAGTACTTC
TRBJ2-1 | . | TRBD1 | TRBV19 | CASTQGDPYNEQFF | TGTGCCAGTACCCAGGGGGACCCCTACAATGAGCAGTTCTTC
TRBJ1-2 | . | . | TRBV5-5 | CASSSGQANYGYTF | TGTGCCAGCAGCTCAGGACAAGCTAACTATGGCTACACCTTC
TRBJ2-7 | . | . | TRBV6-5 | CASSYSGSSYEQYF | TGTGCCAGCAGTTACTCTGGCTCGTCGTACGAGCAGTACTTC
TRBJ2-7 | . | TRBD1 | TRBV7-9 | CASSSESDRAYEQYF | TGTGCCAGCAGCTCGGAATCAGACAGGGCCTACGAGCAGTACTTC
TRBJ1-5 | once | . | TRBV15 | CATSSERGPGPQHF | TGTGCCACCAGCAGCGAGCGGGGGCCTGGGCCCCAGCATTTT
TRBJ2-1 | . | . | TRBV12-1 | CASSSHRPREQFF | TGTGCCAGCAGCTCCCACCGCCCTAGGGAGCAGTTCTTC
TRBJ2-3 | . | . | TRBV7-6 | CASSRTTSRSTDTQYF | TGTGCCAGCAGCCGCACCACTAGCCGTAGCACAGATACGCAGTATTTT
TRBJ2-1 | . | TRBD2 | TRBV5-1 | CASKLAGESYNEQFF | TGCGCCAGCAAACTAGCGGGAGAATCCTACAATGAGCAGTTCTTC
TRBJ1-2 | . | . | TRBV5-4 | CASRKGLNYGYTF | TGTGCCAGCCGAAAGGGACTTAACTATGGCTACACCTTC
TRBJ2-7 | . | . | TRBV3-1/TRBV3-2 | CASSPGSGSYEQYF | TGTGCCAGCAGCCCTGGGTCAGGGTCCTACGAGCAGTACTTC
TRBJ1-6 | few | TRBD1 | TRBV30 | CAWSTGQDNSPLHF | TGTGCCTGGAGTACAGGACAGGACAATTCACCCCTCCACTTT
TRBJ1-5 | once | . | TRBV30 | CAWSDQTGIYSNQPQHF | TGTGCCTGGAGTGATCAAACAGGGATTTATAGCAATCAGCCCCAGCATTTT
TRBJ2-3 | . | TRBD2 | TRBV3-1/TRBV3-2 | CASSQSRLAGGPGTDTQYF | TGTGCCAGCAGCCAAAGTCGACTAGCGGGAGGGCCTGGCACAGATACGCAGTATTTT